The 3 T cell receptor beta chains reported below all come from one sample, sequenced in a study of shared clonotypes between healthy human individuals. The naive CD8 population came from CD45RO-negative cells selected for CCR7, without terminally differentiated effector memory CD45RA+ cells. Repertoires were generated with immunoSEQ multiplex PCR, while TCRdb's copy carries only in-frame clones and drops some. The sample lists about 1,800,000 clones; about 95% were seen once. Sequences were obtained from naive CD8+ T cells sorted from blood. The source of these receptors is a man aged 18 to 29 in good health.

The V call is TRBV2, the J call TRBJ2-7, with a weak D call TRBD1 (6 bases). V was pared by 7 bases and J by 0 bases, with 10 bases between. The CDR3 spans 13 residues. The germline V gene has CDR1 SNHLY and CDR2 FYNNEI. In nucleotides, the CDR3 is TGTGCCAGCATGGGACAAAACTCCTACGAGCAGTACTTC. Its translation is CASMGQNSYEQYF. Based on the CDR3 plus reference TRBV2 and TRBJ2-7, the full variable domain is EPEVTQTPSHQVTQMGQEVILRCVPISNHLYFYWYRQILGQKVEFLVSFYNNEISEKSEIFDDQFSVERPDGSNFTLKIRSTKLEDSAMYFCASMGQNSYEQYFGPGTRLTVT.

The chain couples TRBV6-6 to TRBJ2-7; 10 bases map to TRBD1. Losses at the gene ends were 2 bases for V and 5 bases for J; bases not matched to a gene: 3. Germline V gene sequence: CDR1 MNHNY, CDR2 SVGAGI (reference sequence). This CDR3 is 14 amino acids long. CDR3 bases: TGTGCCAGCAGTTACCCGGGACAGGGGAACGAGCAGTACTTC. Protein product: CASSYPGQGNEQYF.

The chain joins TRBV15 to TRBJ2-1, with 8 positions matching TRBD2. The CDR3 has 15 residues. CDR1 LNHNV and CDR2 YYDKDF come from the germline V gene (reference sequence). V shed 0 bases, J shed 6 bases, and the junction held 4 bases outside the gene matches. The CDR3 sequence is CATSRDPLAGNEQFF. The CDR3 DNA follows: TGTGCCACCAGCAGAGATCCTCTAGCGGGCAATGAGCAGTTCTTC.